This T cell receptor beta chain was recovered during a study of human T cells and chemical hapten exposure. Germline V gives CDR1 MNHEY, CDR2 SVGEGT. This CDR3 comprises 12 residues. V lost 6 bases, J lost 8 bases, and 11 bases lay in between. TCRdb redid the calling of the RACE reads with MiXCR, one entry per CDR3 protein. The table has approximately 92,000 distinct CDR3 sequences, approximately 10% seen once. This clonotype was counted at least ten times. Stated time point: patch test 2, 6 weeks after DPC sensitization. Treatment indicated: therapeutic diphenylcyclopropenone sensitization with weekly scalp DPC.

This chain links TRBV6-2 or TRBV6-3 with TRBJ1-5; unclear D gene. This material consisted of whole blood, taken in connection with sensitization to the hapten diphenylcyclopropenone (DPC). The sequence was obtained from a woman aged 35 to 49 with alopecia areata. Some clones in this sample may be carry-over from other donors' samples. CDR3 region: CASRTIQEPQHF. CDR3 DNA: TGTGCCAGCAGGACCATCCAGGAGCCCCAGCATTTT.